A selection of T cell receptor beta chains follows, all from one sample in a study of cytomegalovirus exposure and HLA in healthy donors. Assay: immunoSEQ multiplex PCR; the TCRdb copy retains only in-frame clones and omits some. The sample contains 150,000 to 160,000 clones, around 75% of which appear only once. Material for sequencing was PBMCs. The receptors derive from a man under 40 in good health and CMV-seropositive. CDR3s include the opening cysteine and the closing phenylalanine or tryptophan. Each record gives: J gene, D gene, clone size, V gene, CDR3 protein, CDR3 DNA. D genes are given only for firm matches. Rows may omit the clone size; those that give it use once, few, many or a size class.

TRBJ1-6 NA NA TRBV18 CASSPSIREVNSPLHF TGTGCCAGCTCACCTTCGATCAGGGAGGTCAATTCACCCCTCCACTTT
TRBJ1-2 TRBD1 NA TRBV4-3 CASSQEVRGQGDYGYTF TGCGCCAGCAGCCAAGAAGTTAGGGGACAGGGAGATTATGGCTACACCTTC
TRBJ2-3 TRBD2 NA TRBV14 CASSQGLAGHHDTQYF TGTGCCAGCAGCCAAGGGCTAGCGGGCCACCACGATACGCAGTATTTT
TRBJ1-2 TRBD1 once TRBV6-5 CASGTGVGGYTF TGTGCCAGCGGAACAGGGGTCGGTGGCTACACCTTC
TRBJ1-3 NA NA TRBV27 CASSTSGLAGNTIYF TGTGCCAGCAGTACGAGCGGGTTGGCTGGAAACACCATATATTTT
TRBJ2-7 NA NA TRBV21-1 CASSSTSGESYEQYF TGTGCCAGCAGCAGTACTAGCGGGGAGTCCTACGAGCAGTACTTC
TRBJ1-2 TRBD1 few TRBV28 CASSPGQNYGYTF TGTGCCAGCAGTCCGGGACAGAACTATGGCTACACCTTC
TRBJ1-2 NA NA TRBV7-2 CASSPYFDGYTF TGTGCCAGCAGCCCCTACTTCGATGGCTACACCTTC
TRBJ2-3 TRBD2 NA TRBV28 CASSPGLAGSDTQYF TGTGCCAGCAGCCCTGGACTAGCGGGATCAGATACGCAGTATTTT
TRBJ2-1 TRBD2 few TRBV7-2 CASSLGSGGALFEQFF TGTGCCAGCAGCTTAGGAAGCGGGGGGGCCCTTTTTGAGCAGTTCTTC
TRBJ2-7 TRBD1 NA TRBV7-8 CASEDRGGYEQYF TGTGCCAGCGAGGACAGGGGGGGCTACGAGCAGTACTTC